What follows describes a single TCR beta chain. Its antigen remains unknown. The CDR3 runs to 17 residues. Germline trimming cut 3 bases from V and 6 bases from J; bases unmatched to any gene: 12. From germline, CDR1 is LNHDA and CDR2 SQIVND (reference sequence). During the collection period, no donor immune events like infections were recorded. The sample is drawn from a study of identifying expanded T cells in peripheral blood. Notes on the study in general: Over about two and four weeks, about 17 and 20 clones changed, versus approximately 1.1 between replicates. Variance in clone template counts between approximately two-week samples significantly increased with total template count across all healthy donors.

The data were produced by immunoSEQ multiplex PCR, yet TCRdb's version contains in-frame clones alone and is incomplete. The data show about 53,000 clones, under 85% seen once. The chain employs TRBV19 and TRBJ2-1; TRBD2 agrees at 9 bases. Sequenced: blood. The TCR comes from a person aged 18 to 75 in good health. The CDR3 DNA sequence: TGTGCCAGTAGTATTCCCCCAGAGCGGGAGGCCTTCAATGAGCAGTTCTTC. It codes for CASSIPPEREAFNEQFF.